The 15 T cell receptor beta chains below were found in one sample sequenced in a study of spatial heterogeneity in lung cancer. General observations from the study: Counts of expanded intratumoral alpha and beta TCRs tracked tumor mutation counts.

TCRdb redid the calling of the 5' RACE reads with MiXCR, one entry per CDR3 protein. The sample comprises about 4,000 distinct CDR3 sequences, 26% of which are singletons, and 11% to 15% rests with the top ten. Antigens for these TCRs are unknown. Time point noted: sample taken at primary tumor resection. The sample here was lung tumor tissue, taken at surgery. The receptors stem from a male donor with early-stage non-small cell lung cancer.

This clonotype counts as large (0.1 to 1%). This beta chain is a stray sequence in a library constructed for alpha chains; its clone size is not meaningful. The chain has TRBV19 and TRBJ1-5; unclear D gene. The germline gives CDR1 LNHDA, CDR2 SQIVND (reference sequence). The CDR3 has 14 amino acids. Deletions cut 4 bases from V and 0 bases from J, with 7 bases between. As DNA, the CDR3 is TGTGCCAGTAGTAGGGCGATTAGCAATCAGCCCCAGCATTTT. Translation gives CASSRAISNQPQHF.

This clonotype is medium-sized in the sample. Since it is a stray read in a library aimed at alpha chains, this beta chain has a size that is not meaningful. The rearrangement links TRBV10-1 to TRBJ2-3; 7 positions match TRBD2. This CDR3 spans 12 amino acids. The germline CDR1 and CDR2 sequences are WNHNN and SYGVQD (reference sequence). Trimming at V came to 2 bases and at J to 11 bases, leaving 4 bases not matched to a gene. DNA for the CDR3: TGCGCCAGCAGTGAGAACGGCGGGGGGCAGTATTTT. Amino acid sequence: CASSENGGGQYF.

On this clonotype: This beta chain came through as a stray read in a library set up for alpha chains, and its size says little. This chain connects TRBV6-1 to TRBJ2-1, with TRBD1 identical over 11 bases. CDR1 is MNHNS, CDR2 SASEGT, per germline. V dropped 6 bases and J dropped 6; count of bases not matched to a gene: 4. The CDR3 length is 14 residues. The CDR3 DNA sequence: TGTGCCAGCAGGGGACAGGGGGTCAGCAATGAGCAGTTCTTC. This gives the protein CASRGQGVSNEQFF.

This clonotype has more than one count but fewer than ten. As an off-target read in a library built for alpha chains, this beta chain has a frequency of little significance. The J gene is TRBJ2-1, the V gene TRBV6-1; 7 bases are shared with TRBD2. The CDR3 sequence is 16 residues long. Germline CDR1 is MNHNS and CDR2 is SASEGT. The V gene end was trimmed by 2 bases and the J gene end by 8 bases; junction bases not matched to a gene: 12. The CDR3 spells CASSETAPGGRDEQFF. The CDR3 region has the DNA TGTGCCAGCAGTGAAACGGCACCCGGGGGGAGGGATGAGCAGTTCTTC.

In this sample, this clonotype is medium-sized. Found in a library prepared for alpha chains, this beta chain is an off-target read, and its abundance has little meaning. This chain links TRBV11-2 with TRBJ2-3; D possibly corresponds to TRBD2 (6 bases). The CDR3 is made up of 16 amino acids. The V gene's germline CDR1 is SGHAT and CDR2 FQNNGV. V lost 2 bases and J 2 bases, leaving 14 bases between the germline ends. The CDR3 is CASSLQRGSITDTQYF. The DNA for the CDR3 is TGTGCCAGCAGCTTACAACGGGGGAGTATCACAGATACGCAGTATTTT.

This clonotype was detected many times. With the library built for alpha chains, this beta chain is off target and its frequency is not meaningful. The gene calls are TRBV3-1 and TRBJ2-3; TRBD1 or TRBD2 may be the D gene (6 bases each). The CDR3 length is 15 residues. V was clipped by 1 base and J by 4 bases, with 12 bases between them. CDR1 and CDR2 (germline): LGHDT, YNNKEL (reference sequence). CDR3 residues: CASSQGGARADTQYF. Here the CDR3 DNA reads TGTGCCAGCAGCCAAGGGGGGGCGAGGGCAGATACGCAGTATTTT.

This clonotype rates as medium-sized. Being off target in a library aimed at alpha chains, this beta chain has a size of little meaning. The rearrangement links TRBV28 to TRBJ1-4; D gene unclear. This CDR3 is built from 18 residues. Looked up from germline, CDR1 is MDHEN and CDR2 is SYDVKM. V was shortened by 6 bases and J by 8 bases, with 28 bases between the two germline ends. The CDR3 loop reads CASSRQVGGAVVREKLFF. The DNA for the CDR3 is TGTGCCAGCAGCCGGCAGGTTGGAGGAGCAGTAGTGAGAGAAAAACTGTTTTTT. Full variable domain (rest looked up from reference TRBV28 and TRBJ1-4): DVKVTQSSRYLVKRTGEKVFLECVQDMDHENMFWYRQDPGLGLRLIYFSYDVKMKEKGDIPEGYSVSREKKERFSLILESASTNQTSMYLCASSRQVGGAVVREKLFFGSGTQLSVL.

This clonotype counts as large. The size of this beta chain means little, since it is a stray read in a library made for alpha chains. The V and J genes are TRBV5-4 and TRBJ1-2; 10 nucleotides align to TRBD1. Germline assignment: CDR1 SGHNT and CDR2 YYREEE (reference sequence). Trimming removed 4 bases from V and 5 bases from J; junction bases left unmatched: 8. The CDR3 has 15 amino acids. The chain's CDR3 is CASSPEGDRGYGYTF. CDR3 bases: TGTGCCAGCAGCCCTGAGGGGGACAGGGGTTATGGCTACACCTTC.

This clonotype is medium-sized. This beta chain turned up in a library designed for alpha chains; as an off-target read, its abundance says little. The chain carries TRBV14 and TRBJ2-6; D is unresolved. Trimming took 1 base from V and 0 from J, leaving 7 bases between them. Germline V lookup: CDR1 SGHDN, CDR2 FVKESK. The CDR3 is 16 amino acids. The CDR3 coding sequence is TGTGCCAGCAGCCAAGGCCGGGTCTCTGGGGCCAACGTCCTGACTTTC. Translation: CASSQGRVSGANVLTF.

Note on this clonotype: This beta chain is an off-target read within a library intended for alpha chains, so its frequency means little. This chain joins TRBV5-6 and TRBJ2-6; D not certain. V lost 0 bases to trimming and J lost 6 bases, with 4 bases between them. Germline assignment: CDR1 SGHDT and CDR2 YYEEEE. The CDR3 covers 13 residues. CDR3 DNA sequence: TGTGCCAGCAGCTTGGGGCAGGCCAACGTCCTGACTTTC. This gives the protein CASSLGQANVLTF.

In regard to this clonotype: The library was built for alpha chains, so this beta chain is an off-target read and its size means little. The CDR3 DNA sequence: TGTGCCAGCAGCCCTCAAGGGGCGGGGACCGGGGAGCTGTTTTTT. Encoded protein: CASSPQGAGTGELFF. The V and J genes are TRBV7-2 and TRBJ2-2, with D tentatively TRBD2 (6 bases). V was trimmed by 5 bases and J by 5 bases, leaving 15 bases between them. This CDR3 has 15 residues. Germline assignment: CDR1 SGHTA and CDR2 FQGNSA.

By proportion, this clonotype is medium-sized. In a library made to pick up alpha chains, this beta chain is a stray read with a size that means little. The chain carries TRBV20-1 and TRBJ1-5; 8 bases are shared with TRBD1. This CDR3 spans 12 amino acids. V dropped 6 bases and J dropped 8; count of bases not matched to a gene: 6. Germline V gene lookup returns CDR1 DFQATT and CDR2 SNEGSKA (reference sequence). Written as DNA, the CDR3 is TGCAGTGCCGAGGACAGGGCAAAGCCCCAGCATTTT. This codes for CSAEDRAKPQHF.

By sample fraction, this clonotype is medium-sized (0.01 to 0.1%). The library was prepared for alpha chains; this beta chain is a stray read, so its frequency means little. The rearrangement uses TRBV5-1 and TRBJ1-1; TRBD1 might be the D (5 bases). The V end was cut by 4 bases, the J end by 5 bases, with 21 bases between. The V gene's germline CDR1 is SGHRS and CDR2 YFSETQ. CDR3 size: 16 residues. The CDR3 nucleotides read TGCGCCAGCAGCCCTAGACCGGGGAGTGGGGGAACTGAAGCTTTCTTT. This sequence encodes CASSPRPGSGGTEAFF.

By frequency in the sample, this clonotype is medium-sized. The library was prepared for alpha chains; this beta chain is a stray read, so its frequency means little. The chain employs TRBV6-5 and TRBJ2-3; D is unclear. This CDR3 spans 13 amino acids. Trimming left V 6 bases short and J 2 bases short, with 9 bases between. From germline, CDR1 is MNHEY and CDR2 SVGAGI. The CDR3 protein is CASRALVTDTQYF. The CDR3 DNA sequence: TGTGCCAGCAGGGCGTTGGTCACAGATACGCAGTATTTT.

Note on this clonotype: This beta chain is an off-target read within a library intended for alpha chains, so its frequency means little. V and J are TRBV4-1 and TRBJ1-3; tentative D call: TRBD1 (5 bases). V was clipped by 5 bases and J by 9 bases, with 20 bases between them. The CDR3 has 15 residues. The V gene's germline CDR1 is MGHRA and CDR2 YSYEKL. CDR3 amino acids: CASSLSGTVEATIYF. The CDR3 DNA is TGCGCCAGCAGCTTATCCGGGACCGTCGAGGCCACCATATATTTT.